The T cell receptor beta chain described here comes from a study of blood T cell repertoires in COVID-19. Here immunoSEQ multiplex PCR was the method, and the copy in TCRdb shows in-frame clones only, minus some. The top ten hold more than 15% of the sample, which has some 87,000 clones, around 76% seen once. Trimming pared 1 base from V and 0 bases from J, leaving 6 bases between. From germline, CDR1 is SEHNR and CDR2 FQNEAQ (reference sequence). The CDR3 sequence is 15 residues long. The sample taken for sequencing was peripheral blood. This sequence was found in a human donor in a cohort sampled during active COVID-19. The J gene is TRBJ2-2, the V gene TRBV7-9; no reliable D call. The CDR3 nucleotides read TGTGCCAGCAGCTTAGATCCAGCGAACACCGGGGAGCTGTTTTTT. Protein sequence: CASSLDPANTGELFF. The full variable domain, rest sourced from reference TRBV7-9 and TRBJ2-2, is DTGVSQNPRHKITKRGQNVTFRCDPISEHNRLYWYRQTLGQGPEFLTYFQNEAQLEKSRLLSDRFSAERPKGSFSTLEIQRTEQGDSAMYLCASSLDPANTGELFFGEGSRLTVL.